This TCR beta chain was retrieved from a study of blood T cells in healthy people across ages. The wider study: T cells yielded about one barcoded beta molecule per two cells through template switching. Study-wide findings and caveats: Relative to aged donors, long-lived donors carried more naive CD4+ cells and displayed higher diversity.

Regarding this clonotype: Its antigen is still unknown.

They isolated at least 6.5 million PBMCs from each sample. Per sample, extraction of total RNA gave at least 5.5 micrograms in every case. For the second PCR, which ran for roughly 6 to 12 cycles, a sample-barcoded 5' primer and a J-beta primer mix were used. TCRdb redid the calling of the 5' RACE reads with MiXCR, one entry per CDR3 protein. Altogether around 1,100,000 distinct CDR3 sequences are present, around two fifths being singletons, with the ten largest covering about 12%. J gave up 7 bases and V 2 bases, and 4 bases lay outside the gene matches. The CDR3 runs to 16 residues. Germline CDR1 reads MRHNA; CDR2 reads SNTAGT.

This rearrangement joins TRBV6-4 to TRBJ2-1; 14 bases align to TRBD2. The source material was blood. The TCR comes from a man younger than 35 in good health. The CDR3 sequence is CASSDGRTSGRNEQFF. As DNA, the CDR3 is TGTGCCAGCAGTGACGGTCGGACTAGCGGGAGGAATGAGCAGTTCTTC.